This T cell receptor beta chain was recorded in a study of blood T cell repertoires in COVID-19. Residents of about 25 US areas, aged about 18 to 100 years, made up the participants. The CDR3 is 15 amino acids. V lost 2 bases and J 4 bases, leaving 15 bases between the germline ends. Germline V gene sequence: CDR1 SGHDT, CDR2 YYEEEE. Measured with immunoSEQ multiplex PCR; TCRdb has only the in-frame clones, and not every one. The table records about 250,000 clones, 70% to 90% of them present only once. Sample: PBMCs or T cells enriched from blood (not recorded which). The TCR was taken from a woman in her forties or fifties with acute COVID-19. The J gene is TRBJ1-2, the V gene TRBV5-6; TRBD1 is a possible D gene (5 bases). The CDR3 is CASSFREGTVYGYTF. The CDR3 DNA reads as TGTGCCAGCAGCTTCAGGGAGGGGACTGTCTATGGCTACACCTTC.